The T cell receptor (beta chain) under discussion was sequenced for a study of patients and donors after allogeneic stem cell transplantation. Germline-derived CDR1 and CDR2 are MNHEY and SVGAGI. The V gene lost 0 bases and the J gene lost 8 bases, with 8 bases spanning the gap. This CDR3 is 13 amino acids long. TCRdb itself ran the RT-PCR reads through MiXCR, one entry per CDR3 protein. Of roughly 880,000 distinct CDR3 sequences listed, roughly 18% are singletons. This clonotype came up a few times. The sequence came from a human donor who was either an allogeneic HSCT recipient or a stem cell or donor lymphocyte infusion donor (not recorded which). It is not recorded whose cells these are; they may come from a transplant donor. V and J are TRBV6-5 and TRBJ2-1; a weak D match, TRBD1 (5 bases). Material: blood, either unsorted or a sorted T cell fraction (not recorded which). CDR3 sequence reads: CASSYSAGYEQFF. CDR3 in DNA: TGTGCCAGCAGTTACTCGGCAGGGTATGAGCAGTTCTTC.